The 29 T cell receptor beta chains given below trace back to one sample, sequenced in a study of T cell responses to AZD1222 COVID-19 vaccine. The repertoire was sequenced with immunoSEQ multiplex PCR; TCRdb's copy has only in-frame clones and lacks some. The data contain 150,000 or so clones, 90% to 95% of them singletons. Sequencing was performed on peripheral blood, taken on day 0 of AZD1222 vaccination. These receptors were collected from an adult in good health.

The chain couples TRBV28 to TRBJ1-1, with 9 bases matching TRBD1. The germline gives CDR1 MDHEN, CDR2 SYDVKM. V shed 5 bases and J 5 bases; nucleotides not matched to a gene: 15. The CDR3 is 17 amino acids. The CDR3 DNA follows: TGTGCCAGCAGTCCCGGGACAGGGAGTCCCAAGAGTACTGAAGCTTTCTTT. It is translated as CASSPGTGSPKSTEAFF.

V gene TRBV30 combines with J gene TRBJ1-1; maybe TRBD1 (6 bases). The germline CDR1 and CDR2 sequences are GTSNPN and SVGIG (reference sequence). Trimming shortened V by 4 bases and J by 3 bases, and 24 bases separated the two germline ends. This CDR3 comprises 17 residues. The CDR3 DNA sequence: TGTGCCTGGATCGAATGGGGGCGCCGGGGCCCTTACACTGAAGCTTTCTTT. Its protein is CAWIEWGRRGPYTEAFF.

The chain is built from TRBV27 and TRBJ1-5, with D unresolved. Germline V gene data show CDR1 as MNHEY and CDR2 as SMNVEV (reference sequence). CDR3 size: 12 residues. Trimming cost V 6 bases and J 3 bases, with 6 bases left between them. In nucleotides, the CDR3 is TGTGCCAGCAGCCAGGTCAATCAGCCCCAGCATTTT. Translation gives CASSQVNQPQHF.

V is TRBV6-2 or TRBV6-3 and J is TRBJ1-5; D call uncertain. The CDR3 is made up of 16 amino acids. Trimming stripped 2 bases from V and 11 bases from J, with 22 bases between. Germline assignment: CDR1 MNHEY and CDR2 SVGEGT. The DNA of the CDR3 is TGTGCCAGCAGTTACACCCCAATCCGGGTTTCTCCGGCCCAGCATTTT. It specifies CASSYTPIRVSPAQHF.

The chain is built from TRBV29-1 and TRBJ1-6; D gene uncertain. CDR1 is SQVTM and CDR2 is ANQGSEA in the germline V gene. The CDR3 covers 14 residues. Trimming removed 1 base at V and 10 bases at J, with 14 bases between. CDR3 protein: CSVEVRLVLSPLHF. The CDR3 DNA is TGCAGCGTTGAAGTACGCCTGGTCTTGTCACCCCTCCACTTT.

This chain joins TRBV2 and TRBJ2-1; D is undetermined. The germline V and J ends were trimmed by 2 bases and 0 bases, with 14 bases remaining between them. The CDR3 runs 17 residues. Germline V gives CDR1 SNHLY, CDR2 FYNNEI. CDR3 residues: CASSENVGTSSYNEQFF. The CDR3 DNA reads TGTGCCAGCAGTGAAAATGTAGGCACCTCCTCCTACAATGAGCAGTTCTTC.

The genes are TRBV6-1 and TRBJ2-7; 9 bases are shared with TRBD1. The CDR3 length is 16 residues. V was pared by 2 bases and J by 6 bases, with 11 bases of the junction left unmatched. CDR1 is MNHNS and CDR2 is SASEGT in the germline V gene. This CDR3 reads CASSETNPGQGFEQYF. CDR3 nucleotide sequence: TGTGCCAGCAGTGAAACCAACCCGGGACAGGGCTTCGAGCAGTACTTC.

The chain's CDR3 is CATSRGQGGVNQPQHF. Written as DNA, the CDR3 is TGTGCCACCAGCAGAGGACAGGGGGGTGTGAATCAGCCCCAGCATTTT. The chain recombines TRBV15 with TRBJ1-5, with 9 bases identical to TRBD1. Losses at the gene ends were 1 base for V and 4 bases for J; bases not matched to a gene: 5. CDR1 and CDR2 (germline): LNHNV, YYDKDF (reference sequence). This CDR3 has 16 amino acids.

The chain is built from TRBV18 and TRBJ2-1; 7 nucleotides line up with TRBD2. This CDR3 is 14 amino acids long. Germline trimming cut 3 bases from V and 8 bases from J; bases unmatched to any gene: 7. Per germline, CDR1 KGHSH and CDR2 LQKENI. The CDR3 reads CASSPWGGPDEQFF. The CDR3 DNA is TGTGCCAGCTCACCCTGGGGAGGGCCCGATGAGCAGTTCTTC. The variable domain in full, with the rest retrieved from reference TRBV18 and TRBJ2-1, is NAGVMQNPRHLVRRRGQEARLRCSPMKGHSHVYWYRQLPEEGLKFMVYLQKENIIDESGMPKERFSAEFPKEGPSILRIQQVVRGDSAAYFCASSPWGGPDEQFFGPGTRLTVL.

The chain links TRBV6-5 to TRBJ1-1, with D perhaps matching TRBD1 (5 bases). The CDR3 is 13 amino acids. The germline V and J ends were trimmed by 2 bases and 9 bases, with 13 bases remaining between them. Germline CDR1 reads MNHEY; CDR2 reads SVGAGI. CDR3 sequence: CASSYGTHRQAFF. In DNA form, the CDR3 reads TGTGCCAGCAGTTACGGGACTCACCGGCAAGCTTTCTTT.

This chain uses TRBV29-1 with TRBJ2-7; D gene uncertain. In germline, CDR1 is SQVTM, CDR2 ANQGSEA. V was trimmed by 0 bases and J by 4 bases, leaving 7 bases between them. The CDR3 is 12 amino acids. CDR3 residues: CSVEEAAYEQYF. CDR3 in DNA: TGCAGCGTTGAAGAAGCAGCTTACGAGCAGTACTTC.

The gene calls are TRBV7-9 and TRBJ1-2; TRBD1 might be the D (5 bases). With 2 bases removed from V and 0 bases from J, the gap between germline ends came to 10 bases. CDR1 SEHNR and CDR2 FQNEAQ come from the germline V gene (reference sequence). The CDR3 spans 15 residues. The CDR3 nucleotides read TGTGCCAGCAGCTTATTAGGGACTACTAACTATGGCTACACCTTC. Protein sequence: CASSLLGTTNYGYTF.

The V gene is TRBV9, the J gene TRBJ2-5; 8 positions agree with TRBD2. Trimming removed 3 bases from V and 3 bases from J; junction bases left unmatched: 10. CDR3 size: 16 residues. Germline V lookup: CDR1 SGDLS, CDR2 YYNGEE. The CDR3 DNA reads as TGTGCCAGCAGCGGAGGGCTTGGTAGCGGGGAAGAGACCCAGTACTTC. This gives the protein CASSGGLGSGEETQYF.

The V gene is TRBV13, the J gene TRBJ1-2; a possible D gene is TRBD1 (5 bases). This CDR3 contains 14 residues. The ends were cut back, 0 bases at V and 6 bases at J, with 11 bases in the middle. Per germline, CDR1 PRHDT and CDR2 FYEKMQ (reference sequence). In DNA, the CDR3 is TGTGCCAGCAGCTTAGGCGCCAGGGATCATGGCTACACCTTC. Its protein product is CASSLGARDHGYTF.

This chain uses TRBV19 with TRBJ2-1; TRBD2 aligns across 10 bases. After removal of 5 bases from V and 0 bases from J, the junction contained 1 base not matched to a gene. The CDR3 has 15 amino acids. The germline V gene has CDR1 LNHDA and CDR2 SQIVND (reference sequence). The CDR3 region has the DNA TGTGCCAGTAGTCCTAGCGGGGGCTCCTACAATGAGCAGTTCTTC. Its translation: CASSPSGGSYNEQFF. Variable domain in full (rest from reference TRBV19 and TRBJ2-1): DGGITQSPKYLFRKEGQNVTLSCEQNLNHDAMYWYRQDPGQGLRLIYYSQIVNDFQKGDIAEGYSVSREKKESFPLTVTSAQKNPTAFYLCASSPSGGSYNEQFFGPGTRLTVL.

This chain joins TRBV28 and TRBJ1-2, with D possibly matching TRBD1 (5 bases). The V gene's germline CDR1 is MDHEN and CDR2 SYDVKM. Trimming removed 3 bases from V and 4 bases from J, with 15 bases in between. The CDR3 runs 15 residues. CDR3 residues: CASSLAGLESYGYTF. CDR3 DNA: TGTGCCAGCAGTTTGGCAGGGCTGGAAAGCTATGGCTACACCTTC.

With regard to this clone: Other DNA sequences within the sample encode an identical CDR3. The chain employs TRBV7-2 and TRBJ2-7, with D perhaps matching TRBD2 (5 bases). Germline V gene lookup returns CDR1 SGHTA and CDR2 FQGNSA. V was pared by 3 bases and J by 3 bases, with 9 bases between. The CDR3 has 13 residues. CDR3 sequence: CASSFGGGYEQYF. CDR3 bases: TGTGCCAGCAGCTTCGGAGGTGGCTACGAGCAGTACTTC. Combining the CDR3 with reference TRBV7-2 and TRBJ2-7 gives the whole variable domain GAGVSQSPSNKVTEKGKDVELRCDPISGHTALYWYRQSLGQGLEFLIYFQGNSAPDKSGLPSDRFSAERTGGSVSTLTIQRTQQEDSAVYLCASSFGGGYEQYFGPGTRLTVT.

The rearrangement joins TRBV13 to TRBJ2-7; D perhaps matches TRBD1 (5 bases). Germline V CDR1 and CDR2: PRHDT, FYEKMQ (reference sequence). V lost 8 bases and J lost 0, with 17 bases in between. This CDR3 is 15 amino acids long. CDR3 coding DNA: TGTGCCAGCTCAACTGGGGCAGGTCCCTCCTACGAGCAGTACTTC. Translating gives CASSTGAGPSYEQYF.

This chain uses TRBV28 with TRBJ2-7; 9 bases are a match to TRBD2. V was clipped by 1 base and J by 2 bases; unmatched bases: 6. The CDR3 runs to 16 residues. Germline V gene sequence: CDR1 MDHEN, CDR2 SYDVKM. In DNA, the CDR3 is TGTGCCAGCAGTTTATTCGGACTAGCGCATACCTACGAGCAGTACTTC. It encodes CASSLFGLAHTYEQYF.

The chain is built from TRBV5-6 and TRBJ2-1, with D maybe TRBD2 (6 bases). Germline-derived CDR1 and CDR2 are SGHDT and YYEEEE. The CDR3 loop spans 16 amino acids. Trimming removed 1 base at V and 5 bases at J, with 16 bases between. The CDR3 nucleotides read TGTGCCAGCAGCTTGCTTCGGGAGTGGGGGGACAATGAGCAGTTCTTC. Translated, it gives CASSLLREWGDNEQFF.

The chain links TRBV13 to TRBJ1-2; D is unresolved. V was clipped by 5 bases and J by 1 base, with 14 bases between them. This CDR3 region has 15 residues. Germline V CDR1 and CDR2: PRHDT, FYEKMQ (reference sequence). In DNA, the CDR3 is TGTGCCAGCAGCGTCGGACGGTCACTTAACTATGGCTACACCTTC. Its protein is CASSVGRSLNYGYTF. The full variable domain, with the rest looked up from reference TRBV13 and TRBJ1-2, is AAGVIQSPRHLIKEKRETATLKCYPIPRHDTVYWYQQGPGQDPQFLISFYEKMQSDKGSIPDRFSAQQFSDYHSELNMSSLELGDSALYFCASSVGRSLNYGYTFGSGTRLTVV.

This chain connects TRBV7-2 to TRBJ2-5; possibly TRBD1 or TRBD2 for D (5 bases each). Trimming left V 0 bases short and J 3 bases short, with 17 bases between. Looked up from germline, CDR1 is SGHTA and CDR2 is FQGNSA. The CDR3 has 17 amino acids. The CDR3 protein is CASSLAGELINKETQYF. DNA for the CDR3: TGTGCCAGCAGCTTAGCGGGGGAGCTCATTAATAAAGAGACCCAGTACTTC.

CDR3 DNA: TGTGCCATCAGCGAGAGAGGGGTTAGCTCTGGGGCCAACGTCCTGACTTTC. Protein sequence: CAISERGVSSGANVLTF. The gene calls are TRBV10-3 and TRBJ2-6; D tentatively reads TRBD1 or TRBD2 (5 bases each). The V gene's germline CDR1 is ENHRY and CDR2 SYGVKD. Trimming shortened V by 6 bases and J by 0 bases, and 15 bases separated the two germline ends. CDR3 length: 17 amino acids.

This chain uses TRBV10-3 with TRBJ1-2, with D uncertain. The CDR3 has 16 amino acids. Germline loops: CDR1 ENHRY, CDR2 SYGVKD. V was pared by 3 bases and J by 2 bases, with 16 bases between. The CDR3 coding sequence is TGTGCCATCAGTGATGGGATCCCGGTGAGGAACTATGGCTACACCTTC. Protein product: CAISDGIPVRNYGYTF.

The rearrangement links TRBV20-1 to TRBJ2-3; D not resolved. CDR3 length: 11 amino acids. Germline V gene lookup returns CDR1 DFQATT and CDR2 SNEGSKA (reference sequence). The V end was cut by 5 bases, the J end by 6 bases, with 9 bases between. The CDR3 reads CSAGSVDTQYF. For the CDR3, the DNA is TGCAGTGCTGGATCGGTGGATACGCAGTATTTT.

CDR3 protein: CASSSPLNTEAFF. The CDR3 coding sequence is TGTGCCAGCAGTTCGCCCCTGAACACTGAAGCTTTCTTT. This sequence joins TRBV27 and TRBJ1-1, with D unresolved. CDR1 and CDR2 (germline): MNHEY, SMNVEV (reference sequence). Between the trimmed V and J ends, which lost 4 bases and 0 bases, there was a span of 6 bases. This CDR3 has 13 amino acids.

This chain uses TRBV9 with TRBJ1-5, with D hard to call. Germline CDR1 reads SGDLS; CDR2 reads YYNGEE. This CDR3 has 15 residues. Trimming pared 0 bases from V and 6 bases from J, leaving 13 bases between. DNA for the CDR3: TGTGCCAGCAGCGTAGGTGGGTCGGGAATTCAGCCCCAGCATTTT. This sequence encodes CASSVGGSGIQPQHF.

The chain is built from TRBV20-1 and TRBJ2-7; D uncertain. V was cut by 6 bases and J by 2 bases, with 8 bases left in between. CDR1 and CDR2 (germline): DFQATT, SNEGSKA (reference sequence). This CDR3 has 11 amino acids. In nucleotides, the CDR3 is TGCAGTGCCGCACGGACCTACGAGCAGTACTTC. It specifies CSAARTYEQYF.

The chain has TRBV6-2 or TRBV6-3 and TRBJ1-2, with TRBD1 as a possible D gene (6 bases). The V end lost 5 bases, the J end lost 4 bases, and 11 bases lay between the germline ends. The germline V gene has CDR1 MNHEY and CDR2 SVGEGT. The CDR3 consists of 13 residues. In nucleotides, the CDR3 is TGTGCCAGCAGTCGGGGGCTGAGCTATGGCTACACCTTC. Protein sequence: CASSRGLSYGYTF.